This TCR beta chain was identified during a study of cytomegalovirus exposure and HLA in healthy donors. Study-level findings and limits: A few of the chains that were CMV-associated were confirmed in vitro to be specific for CMV antigens. Most TCR sequences were seen very rarely across donors, but some public TCRs occurred in many.

This CDR3 region has 16 residues. In germline, CDR1 is MNHEY, CDR2 SMNVEV (reference sequence). V shed 2 bases and J shed 4 bases, with 15 bases lying between them. As concerns this clone: Its target is unknown.

The method was immunoSEQ multiplex PCR; TCRdb's version includes in-frame clones alone and lacks a portion of them. The sample yields 200,000 to 250,000 clones, 70% to 90% seen once. Separation from the approximately 710-subject first cohort characterized the 120-subject validation cohort, to which the donors belonged. The chain carries TRBV27 and TRBJ2-1; D perhaps matches TRBD2 (6 bases). The clonotype was recovered from a woman younger than 30 in good health and CMV-seronegative. The sequenced sample was PBMCs. In DNA form, the CDR3 reads TGTGCCAGCAGTTTAAGGGCGGGATCGGGGTACAATGAGCAGTTCTTC. Translated: CASSLRAGSGYNEQFF.